This T cell receptor (beta chain) derives from a study of T cell clones after liver transplantation (dated by TCRdb to between 2017 and 2020). About the full investigation: The samples were obtained from ITN030ST, a randomized trial that attempted immunosuppression withdrawal within 2 years after liver transplantation. The subjects received no induction therapy and were kept on standard immunosuppression until randomization at 12-24 months post-transplant. A cohort of 8 liver transplant recipients was studied, of whom 3 were classified as tolerant and 5 as non-tolerant. Blood samples were collected pre-transplant, pre-randomization before withdrawal, and post-randomization after either complete withdrawal or failed withdrawal. As an antigen-independent comparator for donor-reactive sequences, third party-reactive TCRbeta sequences were also identified from pre-transplant MLRs. Of the eight recipients, a few were HCV-positive, while the remaining recipients had been transplanted for non-autoimmune, non-viral indications. Tolerance meant complete immunosuppression withdrawal for at least one year without liver enzymes rising beyond twice the upper limit of normal. Donor-reactive T cell clones were identified by TCRbeta sequencing following a pre-transplant mixed lymphocyte reaction and were subsequently tracked in post-transplant blood. Summary of the overall study and its limitations: In most of the 8 subjects, regardless of tolerance or HCV status, circulating donor-reactive CD4 TCRbeta sequences dropped significantly post-transplant. The conclusions were preliminary, being limited by small, heterogeneous patient numbers and by non-standardized post-transplant time points. In two subjects, low numbers of available donor cells limited the measurable donor-reactive repertoire. A greater decline was seen for donor-reactive sequences than for third party-reactive sequences, suggesting partial antigen-specific deletion unrelated to withdrawal success. When repertoire turnover was taken into account, detection of donor-reactive sequences was significantly reduced in 7 of 8 subjects for CD4 and in 8 of 8 subjects for CD8. Since no allograft tissue specimens were available, donor-reactive T cells may have migrated into the graft instead of being deleted.

High-throughput TCRbeta CDR3 sequencing of frozen genomic DNA was performed by immunoSEQ, with PCR amplification, mapping, bias correction and internal controls included. The paper's processing steps were these. Only productive rearrangements were retained, with each unique TCRbeta sequence defined by its CDR3 nucleotide sequence together with its V and J gene. Donor-reactive sequences required at least 5-fold expansion in CFSE-low cells versus unstimulated pre-transplant cells and at least 0.01% frequency. To ensure at least 90% detection power, minimum frequency thresholds were set for each subject based on that subject's lowest-template unstimulated sample. Jensen-Shannon divergence between the top 1000 TCRbeta sequences post-transplant and pre-transplant was used to measure repertoire turnover. Two-sided Fisher's exact tests were used to test for changes in how often donor-reactive sequences were detected. TCRdb retrieved this table from immuneACCESS and kept in-frame rearrangements only. Not all clones are present; in checked studies, unresolved V genes account for under half, and no reason is known for the remainder. D and trimming come from the DNA, and the V and J calls and clone size come from that table. The sample includes more than 70,000 clones, with roughly 80% observed a single time. The ten largest clonotypes hold roughly 3% of the sample.

This clone came up once. No antigen is known for it. Nothing much larger sits one base from this clone, and base qualities are not available. Thawed unstimulated PBMCs were stained for CD3, CD4 and CD8 and FACS-sorted into CD3+CD4+ and CD3+CD8+ populations. All 8 studied subjects were randomized to immunosuppression withdrawal. The Qiagen DNeasy Blood and Tissue Kit was used for isolation of genomic DNA. Material: CD4+ T cells from blood, obtained at the 22-month timepoint. The sequence was obtained from a human patient who received a liver transplant. Post transplant, some T cells may arise from the graft donor.

The CDR3: CASGDFNEQFF. The nucleotide sequence reads as follows: TGTGCTAGTGGGGACTTCAATGAGCAGTTCTTC. The V and J genes are TRBV12-5 and TRBJ2-1; the D gene is possibly TRBD2, with 5 bases matching. From its cysteine to its phenylalanine, the CDR3 spans 11 amino acids. Kept here is only the CDR3 DNA, which spans 33 bases and is read in frame from base 1. The germline V gene sets CDR1 to LGHNT and CDR2 to FRNRAP. The germline ends are 6 bases apart after V is trimmed by 6 bases and J by 6 bases.